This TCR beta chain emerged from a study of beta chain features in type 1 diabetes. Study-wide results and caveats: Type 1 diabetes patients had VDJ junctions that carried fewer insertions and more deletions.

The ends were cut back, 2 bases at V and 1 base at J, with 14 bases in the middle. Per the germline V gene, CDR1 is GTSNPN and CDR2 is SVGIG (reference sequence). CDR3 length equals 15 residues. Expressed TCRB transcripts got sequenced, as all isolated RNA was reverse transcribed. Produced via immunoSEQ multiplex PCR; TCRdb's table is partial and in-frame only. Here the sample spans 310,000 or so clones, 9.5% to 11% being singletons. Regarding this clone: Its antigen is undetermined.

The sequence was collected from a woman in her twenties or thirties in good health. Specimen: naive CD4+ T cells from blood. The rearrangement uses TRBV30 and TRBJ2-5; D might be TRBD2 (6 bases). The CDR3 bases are TGTGCCTGGAGTCGGGACTGGGCCACCCAAGAGACCCAGTACTTC. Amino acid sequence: CAWSRDWATQETQYF. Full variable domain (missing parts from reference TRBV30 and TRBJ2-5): SQTIHQWPATLVQPVGSPLSLECTVEGTSNPNLYWYRQAAGRGLQLLFYSVGIGQISSEVPQNLSASRPQDRQFILSSKKLLLSDSGFYLCAWSRDWATQETQYFGPGTRLLVL.